A selection of T cell receptor beta chains follows, all from one sample in a study of radiotherapy plus CTLA-4 blockade in lung cancer. Repertoires were generated with immunoSEQ multiplex PCR, while TCRdb's copy carries only in-frame clones and drops some. This table holds 90,000 to 95,000 clones, about four fifths found once. The sequencing here drew on peripheral blood, taken from a patient treated with radiotherapy plus ipilimumab. These receptor sequences come from a human donor with non-small cell lung cancer who had stable disease on radiotherapy plus ipilimumab. CDR3s include the opening cysteine and the closing phenylalanine or tryptophan. Fields, in order: J gene, CDR3 length, V gene, clone size, D gene, CDR3 DNA, CDR3 protein. D genes are given only for firm matches. Expanded clones are given a class, and other clones once, few, many or no size at all.

j_call: TRBJ2-1; cdr3_length: 15; v_call: TRBV2; clone_size: -; d_call: -; cdr3_nt: TGTGCCAGCAGTGAAGCGGGGATAGCCTACAATGAGCAGTTCTTC; cdr3_aa: CASSEAGIAYNEQFF
j_call: TRBJ1-5; cdr3_length: 12; v_call: TRBV7-2; clone_size: -; d_call: -; cdr3_nt: TGTGCCAGCAGCGATATTAATCAGCCCCAGCATTTT; cdr3_aa: CASSDINQPQHF
j_call: TRBJ1-4; cdr3_length: 11; v_call: TRBV20-1; clone_size: -; d_call: -; cdr3_nt: TGCAGTTTGAACCAGGGAGAAAAACTGTTTTTT; cdr3_aa: CSLNQGEKLFF
j_call: TRBJ1-1; cdr3_length: 15; v_call: TRBV2; clone_size: -; d_call: -; cdr3_nt: TGTGCCAGCAGCGTTTTTCAGGGGATGAACACTGAAGCTTTCTTT; cdr3_aa: CASSVFQGMNTEAFF
j_call: TRBJ2-2; cdr3_length: 12; v_call: TRBV5-1; clone_size: -; d_call: -; cdr3_nt: TGCGCCAGCAGTGAGGGGCCCGGGGAGCTGTTTTTT; cdr3_aa: CASSEGPGELFF
j_call: TRBJ1-2; cdr3_length: 16; v_call: TRBV28; clone_size: -; d_call: -; cdr3_nt: TGTGCCAGCAGTTCCTCCCCCCGCCCGCGGAACTATGGCTACACCTTC; cdr3_aa: CASSSSPRPRNYGYTF
j_call: TRBJ1-1; cdr3_length: 14; v_call: TRBV10-3; clone_size: -; d_call: -; cdr3_nt: TGTGCCATCAGTGAGTCTGTAGGGAACACTGAAGCTTTCTTT; cdr3_aa: CAISESVGNTEAFF
j_call: TRBJ1-3; cdr3_length: 17; v_call: TRBV7-6; clone_size: -; d_call: -; cdr3_nt: TGTGCCAGCAGCTTAGCGGGGGGGCGGCCCTCTGGAAACACCATATATTTT; cdr3_aa: CASSLAGGRPSGNTIYF
j_call: TRBJ2-2; cdr3_length: 12; v_call: TRBV29-1; clone_size: -; d_call: -; cdr3_nt: TGCAGCGTGGGGCTAGGGGCCGGGGAGCTGTTTTTT; cdr3_aa: CSVGLGAGELFF
j_call: TRBJ2-3; cdr3_length: 15; v_call: TRBV27; clone_size: once; d_call: TRBD1; cdr3_nt: TGTGCCAGCAGTTTAACCGGGACAGTGGGAGATACGCAGTATTTT; cdr3_aa: CASSLTGTVGDTQYF
j_call: TRBJ2-1; cdr3_length: 11; v_call: TRBV6-1; clone_size: -; d_call: -; cdr3_nt: TGTGCCAGCAGCCCCCGCAATGAGCAGTTCTTC; cdr3_aa: CASSPRNEQFF
j_call: TRBJ2-3; cdr3_length: 13; v_call: TRBV7-3; clone_size: -; d_call: -; cdr3_nt: TGTGCCAGCAGCTTAGCCCCAAGGGATACGCAGTATTTT; cdr3_aa: CASSLAPRDTQYF
j_call: TRBJ1-2; cdr3_length: 14; v_call: TRBV28; clone_size: -; d_call: -; cdr3_nt: TGTGCCAGCAGCACTTCGGACGGTAACTATGGCTACACCTTC; cdr3_aa: CASSTSDGNYGYTF
j_call: TRBJ1-5; cdr3_length: 13; v_call: TRBV19; clone_size: -; d_call: -; cdr3_nt: TGTGCCAGTAGCATACGCGTGAATCAGCCCCAGCATTTT; cdr3_aa: CASSIRVNQPQHF
j_call: TRBJ2-1; cdr3_length: 15; v_call: TRBV6-5; clone_size: -; d_call: TRBD1; cdr3_nt: TGTGCCAGCAGTTACTTGGACAGGATCTACAATGAGCAGTTCTTC; cdr3_aa: CASSYLDRIYNEQFF
j_call: TRBJ2-4; cdr3_length: 16; v_call: TRBV6-5; clone_size: once; d_call: TRBD1; cdr3_nt: TGTGCCAGCAGTTCGACCGACAGGGGGAGAAGAAACATTCAGTACTTC; cdr3_aa: CASSSTDRGRRNIQYF
j_call: TRBJ2-7; cdr3_length: 14; v_call: TRBV13; clone_size: -; d_call: TRBD1; cdr3_nt: TGTGCCAGCAGCTTAGCAGGGGGCTCCTACGAGCAGTACTTC; cdr3_aa: CASSLAGGSYEQYF
j_call: TRBJ1-4; cdr3_length: 13; v_call: TRBV5-1; clone_size: -; d_call: -; cdr3_nt: TGCGCCAGCACCCGGGCAACTAATGAAAAACTGTTTTTT; cdr3_aa: CASTRATNEKLFF
j_call: TRBJ2-1; cdr3_length: 14; v_call: TRBV7-2; clone_size: -; d_call: -; cdr3_nt: TGTGCCAGCAGCCGAAGTCCGTCCCTCAATGAGCAGTTCTTC; cdr3_aa: CASSRSPSLNEQFF
j_call: TRBJ1-2; cdr3_length: 13; v_call: TRBV6-5; clone_size: once; d_call: -; cdr3_nt: TGTGCCAGCACCCTACAGGGTGGCTATGGCTACACCTTC; cdr3_aa: CASTLQGGYGYTF
j_call: TRBJ1-1; cdr3_length: 16; v_call: TRBV4-1; clone_size: -; d_call: -; cdr3_nt: TGCGCCAGCAGCCAAGGCATGGCTCGGGGGGCCGCTGAAGCTTTCTTT; cdr3_aa: CASSQGMARGAAEAFF
j_call: TRBJ1-4; cdr3_length: 14; v_call: TRBV30; clone_size: -; d_call: -; cdr3_nt: TGTGCCTGGGGCCTGCCTCAGGGGCGAGAAAAACTGTTTTTT; cdr3_aa: CAWGLPQGREKLFF
j_call: TRBJ2-7; cdr3_length: 15; v_call: TRBV28; clone_size: -; d_call: -; cdr3_nt: TGTGCCAGCAGTCCCTCCGGGACACTTGCCTACGAGCAGTACTTC; cdr3_aa: CASSPSGTLAYEQYF
j_call: TRBJ1-5; cdr3_length: 19; v_call: TRBV6-1; clone_size: -; d_call: -; cdr3_nt: TGTGCCAGCAGTGAATTGATGGGAAGAGGACCCCTTAAGGTCGAACCCCAGCATTTT; cdr3_aa: CASSELMGRGPLKVEPQHF
j_call: TRBJ1-5; cdr3_length: 17; v_call: TRBV4-1; clone_size: -; d_call: TRBD1; cdr3_nt: TGCGCCAGCAGCCAAGTGGGACAGGACAGGGGGTCTCAGCCCCAGCATTTT; cdr3_aa: CASSQVGQDRGSQPQHF
j_call: TRBJ1-6; cdr3_length: 14; v_call: TRBV5-4; clone_size: -; d_call: TRBD1; cdr3_nt: TGTGCCAGCAGCTCACGACAGGGTAATTCACCCCTCCACTTT; cdr3_aa: CASSSRQGNSPLHF
j_call: TRBJ2-2; cdr3_length: 16; v_call: TRBV11-3; clone_size: -; d_call: -; cdr3_nt: TGTGCCAGCAGCCGAAGGGACGGTGCGAACACCGGGGAGCTGTTTTTT; cdr3_aa: CASSRRDGANTGELFF
j_call: TRBJ1-6; cdr3_length: 14; v_call: TRBV10-2; clone_size: -; d_call: -; cdr3_nt: TGCGCCAGCAGTGAGCTTTCAGAAAATTCACCCCTCCACTTT; cdr3_aa: CASSELSENSPLHF
j_call: TRBJ2-3; cdr3_length: 15; v_call: TRBV10-2; clone_size: -; d_call: -; cdr3_nt: TGCGCCAGCGGTCACGGACAGGGCGGGGGGGATACGCAGTATTTT; cdr3_aa: CASGHGQGGGDTQYF
j_call: TRBJ1-5; cdr3_length: 14; v_call: TRBV2; clone_size: once; d_call: -; cdr3_nt: TGTGCCAGCAGTGAAGGAACAGGGTATCAGCCCCAGCATTTT; cdr3_aa: CASSEGTGYQPQHF
j_call: TRBJ2-5; cdr3_length: 17; v_call: TRBV5-4; clone_size: -; d_call: TRBD2; cdr3_nt: TGTGCCAGCCGTGGGTGGGCGGGACTAGCCCCCCGAGAGACCCAGTACTTC; cdr3_aa: CASRGWAGLAPRETQYF
j_call: TRBJ1-2; cdr3_length: 13; v_call: TRBV7-3; clone_size: -; d_call: -; cdr3_nt: TGTGCCAGCAGCTCGGCGGTTAACTATGGCTACACCTTC; cdr3_aa: CASSSAVNYGYTF
j_call: TRBJ1-2; cdr3_length: 14; v_call: TRBV9; clone_size: -; d_call: -; cdr3_nt: TGTGCCAGCAGCGTAGATTCAGGGAACTATGGCTACACCTTC; cdr3_aa: CASSVDSGNYGYTF
j_call: TRBJ1-6; cdr3_length: 18; v_call: TRBV19; clone_size: -; d_call: TRBD1; cdr3_nt: TGTGCCAGTAGTACCCGGAAAAAAGACAGGGTGGGTAATTCACCCCTCCACTTT; cdr3_aa: CASSTRKKDRVGNSPLHF
j_call: TRBJ2-2; cdr3_length: 15; v_call: TRBV18; clone_size: -; d_call: -; cdr3_nt: TGTGCCAGCTCACCACGCCAGCAGAAGAGCGGGGAGCTGTTTTTT; cdr3_aa: CASSPRQQKSGELFF
j_call: TRBJ1-4; cdr3_length: 15; v_call: TRBV5-5; clone_size: -; d_call: TRBD1; cdr3_nt: TGTGCCAGCAGCTTTTCAACAGGGGGAGGTGAAAAACTGTTTTTT; cdr3_aa: CASSFSTGGGEKLFF
j_call: TRBJ1-2; cdr3_length: 13; v_call: TRBV5-6; clone_size: -; d_call: -; cdr3_nt: TGTGCCAGCAGCTTGGGGGGGACACGTGGCTACACCTTC; cdr3_aa: CASSLGGTRGYTF
j_call: TRBJ2-5; cdr3_length: 17; v_call: TRBV5-1; clone_size: -; d_call: TRBD2; cdr3_nt: TGCGCCAGCAGCCCCGGGACTAGCGGGGGGCGGGAGGAGACCCAGTACTTC; cdr3_aa: CASSPGTSGGREETQYF
j_call: TRBJ2-5; cdr3_length: 15; v_call: TRBV6-6; clone_size: -; d_call: TRBD2; cdr3_nt: TGTGCCAGCAATTACCCTGCGGGGGGCAAAGAGACCCAGTACTTC; cdr3_aa: CASNYPAGGKETQYF
j_call: TRBJ2-1; cdr3_length: 15; v_call: TRBV6-6; clone_size: -; d_call: TRBD2; cdr3_nt: TGTGCCAGCAGTTACGGCGCGGGAGGGGGACAAGAGCAGTTCTTC; cdr3_aa: CASSYGAGGGQEQFF
j_call: TRBJ2-1; cdr3_length: 17; v_call: TRBV4-2; clone_size: -; d_call: -; cdr3_nt: TGTGCCAGCAGCCAAGAGGAGAGGGGCCGTAGGTACAATGAGCAGTTCTTC; cdr3_aa: CASSQEERGRRYNEQFF
j_call: TRBJ1-1; cdr3_length: 14; v_call: TRBV28; clone_size: -; d_call: -; cdr3_nt: TGTGCCAGCAGTCACGGGACTAAGAACACTGAAGCTTTCTTT; cdr3_aa: CASSHGTKNTEAFF
j_call: TRBJ1-2; cdr3_length: 19; v_call: TRBV4-2; clone_size: -; d_call: -; cdr3_nt: TGTGCCAGCAGCCCTACCGTCACTGGAGGTAGGGTACTTAACTATGGCTACACCTTC; cdr3_aa: CASSPTVTGGRVLNYGYTF
j_call: TRBJ2-7; cdr3_length: 14; v_call: TRBV7-7; clone_size: -; d_call: TRBD1; cdr3_nt: TGTGCCAGCAGCCTTGACAGGGCGTCCTACGAGCAGTACTTC; cdr3_aa: CASSLDRASYEQYF
j_call: TRBJ2-7; cdr3_length: 13; v_call: TRBV7-6; clone_size: -; d_call: TRBD2; cdr3_nt: TGTGCCAGCAGAGCGACTAGCGGTGGCGAGCAGTACTTC; cdr3_aa: CASRATSGGEQYF
j_call: TRBJ2-3; cdr3_length: 15; v_call: TRBV10-1; clone_size: -; d_call: TRBD2; cdr3_nt: TGCGCCAGCAGCCGACTAGCGGGAGATGTAGATACGCAGTATTTT; cdr3_aa: CASSRLAGDVDTQYF
j_call: TRBJ1-1; cdr3_length: 15; v_call: TRBV18; clone_size: -; d_call: -; cdr3_nt: TGTGCCAGCTCACCATCTCCGGGACTTCGGACTGAAGCTTTCTTT; cdr3_aa: CASSPSPGLRTEAFF
j_call: TRBJ1-5; cdr3_length: 17; v_call: TRBV30; clone_size: -; d_call: -; cdr3_nt: TGTGCCTGGAGTGTGTCCAGGGGCCCGTATAGCAATCAGCCCCAGCATTTT; cdr3_aa: CAWSVSRGPYSNQPQHF